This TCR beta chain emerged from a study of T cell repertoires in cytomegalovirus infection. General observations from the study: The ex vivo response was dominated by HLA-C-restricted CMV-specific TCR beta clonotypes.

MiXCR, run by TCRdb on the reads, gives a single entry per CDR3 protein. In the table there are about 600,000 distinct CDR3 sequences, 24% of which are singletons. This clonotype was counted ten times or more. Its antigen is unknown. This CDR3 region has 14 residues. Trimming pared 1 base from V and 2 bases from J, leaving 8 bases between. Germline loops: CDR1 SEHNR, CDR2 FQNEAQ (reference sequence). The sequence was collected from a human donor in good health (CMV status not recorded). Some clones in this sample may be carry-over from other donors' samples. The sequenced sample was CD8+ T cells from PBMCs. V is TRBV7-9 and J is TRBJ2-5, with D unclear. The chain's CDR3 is CASSLVSPQETQYF. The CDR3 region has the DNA TGTGCCAGCAGCTTAGTCAGTCCTCAAGAGACCCAGTACTTC.